The source of this TCR beta chain is a study of T cells in Graves' hyperthyroidism and ophthalmopathy. Overall study findings and caveats: Blood also showed most of the thyroid clonotypes that were expanded above 0.001.

Used for diagnoses were clinical symptoms, serum thyroxine and TRAb, thyroid ultrasound and orbital computed tomography. Out of more than 8 ml of fresh peripheral blood came the PBMCs. This clonotype was picked up many times. Its antigen is unknown. Template material for amplifying TCR beta CDR3 regions consisted of RNA transcripts. The HTBI set primed first-round TCR CDR3 RT-PCR. Using its own MiXCR run on the multiplex PCR reads, TCRdb lists one record per CDR3 protein. This table has a few hundred thousand distinct CDR3 sequences, around 14% appearing once. V lost 3 bases and J lost 7, with 13 bases in between. The CDR3 length is 15 residues. Germline-derived CDR1 and CDR2 are SGHVS and FNYEAQ.

The sample consisted of blood. The rearrangement links TRBV7-6 to TRBJ1-6; possibly TRBD1 for D (5 bases). The sequence derives from a woman aged 18-29 years with Graves' hyperthyroidism. Here the CDR3 DNA reads TGTGCCAGCAGCTTGGGGGGACTTGGGAATTCACCCCTCCACTTT. This codes for CASSLGGLGNSPLHF.